The rows below give T cell receptor beta chains drawn from one sample of a study of cytomegalovirus exposure and HLA in healthy donors. TCRdb keeps only in-frame clones here, not all; method: immunoSEQ multiplex PCR. The table has about 150,000 clones, more than 75% seen once; the top ten hold 7.7%. The sample comprised PBMCs. Receptors originate from a man younger than 40 in good health and CMV-seropositive. CDR3s include the opening cysteine and the closing phenylalanine or tryptophan. Fields, in order: J gene, V gene, CDR3 protein.

TRBJ2-5	TRBV27	CASSFAGYQETQYF
TRBJ2-7	TRBV11-2	CASSLDPGQGRVTYEQYF
TRBJ2-3	TRBV13	CASSSRETDTQYF
TRBJ1-2	TRBV6-6	CASRQGANYGYTF
TRBJ2-5	TRBV29-1	CSVLLTGSTETQYF
TRBJ2-1	TRBV7-2	CASSSLVRAGVNNEQFF
TRBJ2-4	TRBV28	CASNAGGRAKNIQYF
TRBJ2-7	TRBV28	CASSLPDRGRSYEQYF
TRBJ1-1	TRBV5-8	CASTQPGLNTEAFF
TRBJ2-7	TRBV6-1	CASSTGDKPYEQYF
TRBJ2-5	TRBV7-8	CASSRSGGTSGQETQYF
TRBJ2-1	TRBV11-1	CASSPGWNEQFF
TRBJ2-3	TRBV5-1	CASSLGTSGFTDTQYF
TRBJ1-2	TRBV6-5	CASSYDRESYGYTF
TRBJ1-2	TRBV5-6	CASSTTAGGLNYGYTF
TRBJ1-5	TRBV19	CASSIEMGRISNQPQHF
TRBJ2-1	TRBV4-3	CASSQEHTTYNEQFF
TRBJ1-1	TRBV6-4	CASSAGTGSTEAFF
TRBJ1-5	TRBV30	CAWSPGRQGGQPQHF
TRBJ2-1	TRBV5-1	CASSSGQVSYNEQFF
TRBJ2-1	TRBV19	CASSAGTSGSWDFF
TRBJ2-5	TRBV5-1	CASSVLTSGGRETQYF
TRBJ1-4	TRBV15	CATSRDSGGQKLFF
TRBJ1-1	TRBV14	CASSQLTMTAEAFF